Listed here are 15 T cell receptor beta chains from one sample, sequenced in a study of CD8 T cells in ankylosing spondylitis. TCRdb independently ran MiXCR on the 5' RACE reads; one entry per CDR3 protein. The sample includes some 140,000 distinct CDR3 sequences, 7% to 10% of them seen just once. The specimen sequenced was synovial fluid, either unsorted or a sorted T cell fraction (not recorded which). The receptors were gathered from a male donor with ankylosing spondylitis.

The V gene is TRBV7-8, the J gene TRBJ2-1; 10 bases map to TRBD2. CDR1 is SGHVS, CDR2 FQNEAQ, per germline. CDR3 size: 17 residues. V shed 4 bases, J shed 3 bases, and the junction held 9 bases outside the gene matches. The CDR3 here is CASSSEPRLAGYNEQFF. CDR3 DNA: TGTGCCAGCAGCTCCGAACCTCGACTAGCGGGCTACAATGAGCAGTTCTTC.

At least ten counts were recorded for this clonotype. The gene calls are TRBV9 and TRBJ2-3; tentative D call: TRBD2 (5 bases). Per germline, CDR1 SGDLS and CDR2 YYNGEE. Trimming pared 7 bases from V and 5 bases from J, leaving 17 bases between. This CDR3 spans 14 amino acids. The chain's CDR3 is CASGGRGLGDTQYF. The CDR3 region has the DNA TGTGCCAGCGGAGGCCGAGGATTGGGAGATACGCAGTATTTT.

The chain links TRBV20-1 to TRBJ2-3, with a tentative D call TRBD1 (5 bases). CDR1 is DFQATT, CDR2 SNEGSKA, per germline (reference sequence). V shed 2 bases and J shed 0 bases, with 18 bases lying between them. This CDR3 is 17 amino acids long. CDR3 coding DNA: TGCAGTGCTAGATTCCCGCGGACATCGCCTAGCACAGATACGCAGTATTTT. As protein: CSARFPRTSPSTDTQYF.

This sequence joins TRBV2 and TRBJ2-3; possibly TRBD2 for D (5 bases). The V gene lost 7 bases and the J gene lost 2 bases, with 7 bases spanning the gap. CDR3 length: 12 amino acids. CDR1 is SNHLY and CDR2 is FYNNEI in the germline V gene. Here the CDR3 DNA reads TGTGCCAGCAATCGGGACACAGATACGCAGTATTTT. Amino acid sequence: CASNRDTDTQYF.

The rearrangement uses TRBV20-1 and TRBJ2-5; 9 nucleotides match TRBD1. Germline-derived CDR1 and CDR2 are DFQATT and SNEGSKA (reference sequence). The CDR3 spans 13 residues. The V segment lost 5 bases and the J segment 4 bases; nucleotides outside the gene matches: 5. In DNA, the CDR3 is TGCAGTGCTCCACAGGGGGCGGGAGAGACCCAGTACTTC. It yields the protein CSAPQGAGETQYF.

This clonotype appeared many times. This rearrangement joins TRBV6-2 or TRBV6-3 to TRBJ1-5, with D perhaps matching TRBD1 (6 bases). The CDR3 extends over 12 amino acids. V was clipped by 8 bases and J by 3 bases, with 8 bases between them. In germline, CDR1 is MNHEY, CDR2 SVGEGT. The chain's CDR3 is CASRDNNQPQHF. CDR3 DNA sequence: TGTGCCAGCCGGGACAACAATCAGCCCCAGCATTTT.

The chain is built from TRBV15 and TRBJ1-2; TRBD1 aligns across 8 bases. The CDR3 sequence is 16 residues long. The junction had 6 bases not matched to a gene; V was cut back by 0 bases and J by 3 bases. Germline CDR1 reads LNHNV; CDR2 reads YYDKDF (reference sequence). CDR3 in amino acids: CATSRDRTGKYYGYTF. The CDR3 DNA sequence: TGTGCCACCAGCAGAGATAGGACAGGGAAGTACTATGGCTACACCTTC. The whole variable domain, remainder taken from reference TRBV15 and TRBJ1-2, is DAMVIQNPRYQVTQFGKPVTLSCSQTLNHNVMYWYQQKSSQAPKLLFHYYDKDFNNEADTPDNFQSRRPNTSFCFLDIRSPGLGDTAMYLCATSRDRTGKYYGYTFGSGTRLTVV.

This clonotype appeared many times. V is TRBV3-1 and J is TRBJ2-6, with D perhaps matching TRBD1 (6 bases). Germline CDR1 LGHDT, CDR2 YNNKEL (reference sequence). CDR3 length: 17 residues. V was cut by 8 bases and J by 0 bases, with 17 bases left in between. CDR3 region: CASASDRSSSGANVLTF. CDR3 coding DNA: TGTGCCAGCGCATCCGACAGGAGTAGCTCTGGGGCCAACGTCCTGACTTTC.

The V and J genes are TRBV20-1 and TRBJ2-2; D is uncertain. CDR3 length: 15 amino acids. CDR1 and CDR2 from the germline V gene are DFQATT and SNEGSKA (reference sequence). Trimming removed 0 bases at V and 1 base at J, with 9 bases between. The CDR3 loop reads CSARDFYRNTGELFF. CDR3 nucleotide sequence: TGCAGTGCTAGAGATTTCTACAGGAACACCGGGGAGCTGTTTTTT.

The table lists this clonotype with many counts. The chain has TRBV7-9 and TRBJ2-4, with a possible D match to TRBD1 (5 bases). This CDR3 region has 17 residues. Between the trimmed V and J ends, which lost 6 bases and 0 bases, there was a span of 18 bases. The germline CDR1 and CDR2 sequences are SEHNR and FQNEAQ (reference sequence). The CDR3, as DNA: TGTGCCAGCAGTCGACTGATGACAGCGAGAGCCAAAAACATTCAGTACTTC. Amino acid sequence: CASSRLMTARAKNIQYF.

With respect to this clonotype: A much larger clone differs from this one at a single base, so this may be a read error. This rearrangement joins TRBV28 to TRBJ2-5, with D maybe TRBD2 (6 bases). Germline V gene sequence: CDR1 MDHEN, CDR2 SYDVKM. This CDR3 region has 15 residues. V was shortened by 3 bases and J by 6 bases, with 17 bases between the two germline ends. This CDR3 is CASSLAPGEKKTQYF. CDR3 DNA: TGTGCCAGCAGTTTGGCCCCGGGGGAGAAGAAGACCCAGTACTTC.

CDR3 bases: TGTGCCAGCAGTTTATTTAATGAGCAGTTCTTC. This encodes CASSLFNEQFF. This chain joins TRBV28 and TRBJ2-1; D remains unclear. CDR3 size: 11 residues. V lost 1 base and J lost 7, with 2 bases in between. Germline V gene sequence: CDR1 MDHEN, CDR2 SYDVKM.

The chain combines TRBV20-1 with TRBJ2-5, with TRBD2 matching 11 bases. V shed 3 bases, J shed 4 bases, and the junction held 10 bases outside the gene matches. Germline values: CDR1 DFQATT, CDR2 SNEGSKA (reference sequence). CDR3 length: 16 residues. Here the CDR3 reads CSASGVAGGPGETQYF. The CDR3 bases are TGCAGTGCTAGTGGAGTAGCGGGGGGGCCGGGAGAGACCCAGTACTTC.

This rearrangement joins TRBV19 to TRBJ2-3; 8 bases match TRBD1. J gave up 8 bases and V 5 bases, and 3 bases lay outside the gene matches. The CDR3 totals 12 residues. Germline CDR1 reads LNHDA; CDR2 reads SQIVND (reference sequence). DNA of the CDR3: TGTGCCAGTAGTGTCGACAGGGGTACGCAGTATTTT. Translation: CASSVDRGTQYF. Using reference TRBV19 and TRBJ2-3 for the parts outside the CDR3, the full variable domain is DGGITQSPKYLFRKEGQNVTLSCEQNLNHDAMYWYRQDPGQGLRLIYYSQIVNDFQKGDIAEGYSVSREKKESFPLTVTSAQKNPTAFYLCASSVDRGTQYFGPGTRLTVL.

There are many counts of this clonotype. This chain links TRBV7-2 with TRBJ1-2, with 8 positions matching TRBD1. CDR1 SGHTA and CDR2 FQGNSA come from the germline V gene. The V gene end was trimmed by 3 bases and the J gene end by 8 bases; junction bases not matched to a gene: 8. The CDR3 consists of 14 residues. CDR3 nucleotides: TGTGCCAGCAGCTTGACTCAGGGGGCGCCCGGCTACACCTTC. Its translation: CASSLTQGAPGYTF.